Listed here are 18 T cell receptor beta chains from one sample, sequenced in a study of neurological immune-mediated disorders (dated by TCRdb to about 2019). The library was made by 5' RACE. Instrument used: Illumina HiSeq 2500. TCRdb trimmed the raw reads at Q25, called clones with MiXCR and kept productive beta chains. Rows are combined by CDR3 protein, so each entry shows the most common genes and DNA. The sample profile shows some 53,000 distinct CDR3 sequences; around 17% of them were found once. The ten largest make up more than 3.5% of the sample. The sequenced sample consisted of PBMCs. The receptors here all came from a man in his sixties in good health.

Worth noting for this clonotype: A much more abundant neighbour one base away suggests this may be a read error. The chain recombines TRBV20-1 with TRBJ2-5; 11 bases are a match to TRBD2. This CDR3 is 15 amino acids long. J was trimmed by 11 bases and V by 6 bases; bases with no gene match: 17. Germline V gene sequence: CDR1 DFQATT, CDR2 SNEGSKA (reference sequence). Here the CDR3 DNA reads TGCAGTGCCACTCCCCCTAGCGGGAGGAGGAGTGAGCAGTACTTC. Translated, it gives CSATPPSGRRSEQYF.

This clonotype was seen a few times. The CDR3 sequence is CASSVDRAGNYGYTF. The CDR3 nucleotides are TGTGCCAGCAGCGTAGACAGGGCAGGGAACTATGGCTACACCTTC. This chain uses TRBV9 with TRBJ1-2; maybe TRBD1 (6 bases). Germline lookup yields CDR1 SGDLS and CDR2 YYNGEE. There are 15 residues in the CDR3. Trimming took off 0 bases at V and 2 bases at J, with 11 bases between the two ends.

This clonotype was recorded at least ten times. The V gene is TRBV5-6, the J gene TRBJ2-2; the D call may be TRBD1 or TRBD2 (5 bases each). From germline, CDR1 is SGHDT and CDR2 YYEEEE. The ends were cut back, 2 bases at V and 4 bases at J, with 15 bases in the middle. The CDR3 runs 16 residues. Here the CDR3 reads CASSFYSSGGTGELFF. The CDR3 DNA follows: TGTGCCAGCAGCTTCTATTCTTCTGGGGGCACCGGGGAGCTGTTTTTT.

The rearrangement links TRBV18 to TRBJ2-7; D is unclear. The germline V gene encodes CDR1 KGHSH and CDR2 LQKENI. CDR3 length: 13 residues. Trimming left V 0 bases short and J 3 bases short, with 6 bases between. CDR3: CASSPPANYEQYF. For the CDR3, the DNA is TGTGCCAGCTCACCACCAGCCAACTACGAGCAGTACTTC.

This clonotype was seen repeatedly, ten times or more. The V and J genes are TRBV29-1 and TRBJ2-1; 8 bases agree with TRBD2. The CDR3 consists of 12 residues. J lost 10 bases, V lost 7 bases, and 9 bases had no gene match. Looked up from germline, CDR1 is SQVTM and CDR2 is ANQGSEA. The CDR3 spells CSAGLGFGEQFF. The CDR3, as DNA: TGCAGCGCGGGACTAGGATTTGGAGAGCAGTTCTTC.

Many counts were recorded for this clonotype. The chain employs TRBV6-6 and TRBJ1-2; weak D call: TRBD1 (6 bases). CDR1 is MNHNY and CDR2 is SVGAGI in the germline V gene (reference sequence). V lost 2 bases and J lost 2, with 12 bases in between. This CDR3 contains 15 residues. CDR3 bases: TGTGCCAGCAGTTACGCACGACAGGACAACTATGGCTACACCTTC. Translation: CASSYARQDNYGYTF.

This clonotype was seen repeatedly, ten times or more. The rearrangement links TRBV5-1 to TRBJ1-4; 11 bases fit TRBD1. The germline gives CDR1 SGHRS, CDR2 YFSETQ. This CDR3 has 16 residues. Germline trimming cut 4 bases from V and 2 bases from J; bases unmatched to any gene: 4. CDR3 sequence (DNA): TGCGCCAGCAGCCCGGGACAGGGGGTGACTAATGAAAAACTGTTTTTT. It translates to CASSPGQGVTNEKLFF.

This clonotype was detected ten times or more. V is TRBV12-3 or TRBV12-4 and J is TRBJ2-3; D not certain. V was cut by 7 bases and J by 2 bases, with 7 bases left in between. This CDR3 comprises 12 residues. CDR3 bases: TGTGCCAGCAACCACGACACAGATACGCAGTATTTT. Translation: CASNHDTDTQYF.

This clonotype has a count of ten or more. The chain couples TRBV2 to TRBJ2-1, with 8 bases identical to TRBD1. The CDR3 runs to 15 residues. The V gene's germline CDR1 is SNHLY and CDR2 FYNNEI. The junction had 8 bases not matched to a gene; V was cut back by 3 bases and J by 7 bases. In nucleotides, the CDR3 is TGTGCCAGCAGTGATCGGTCAGGGGGCTGGAATGAGCAGTTCTTC. Protein: CASSDRSGGWNEQFF.

This clonotype has ten or more counts. The V gene is TRBV29-1, the J gene TRBJ2-3, with D unresolved. The germline V and J ends were trimmed by 4 bases and 2 bases, with 10 bases remaining between them. Germline CDR1 SQVTM, CDR2 ANQGSEA. The CDR3 spans 13 residues. DNA for the CDR3: TGCAGCGTTGTAAGACCTCCCACAGATACGCAGTATTTT. This translates into CSVVRPPTDTQYF.

This clonotype was counted at least ten times. The CDR3 reads CASSWTVTMNTEAFF. The CDR3 DNA follows: TGTGCCAGCAGCTGGACAGTCACCATGAACACTGAAGCTTTCTTT. V and J are TRBV7-2 and TRBJ1-1; a weak D match, TRBD1 (6 bases). V gave up 4 bases and J gave up 0 bases, with 12 bases separating them. Germline values: CDR1 SGHTA, CDR2 FQGNSA. The CDR3 is 15 amino acids.

The sample holds many counts of this clonotype. The V call is TRBV7-9, the J call TRBJ1-4, with 10 bases aligning to TRBD1. V trimming: 5 bases; J trimming: 6 bases; junction bases outside the gene matches: 6. Germline assignment: CDR1 SEHNR and CDR2 FQNEAQ (reference sequence). The CDR3 length is 15 residues. CDR3 sequence (DNA): TGTGCCAGCAGCCCACCCGGGACAGGGGATGAAAAACTGTTTTTT. The encoded protein is CASSPPGTGDEKLFF. Full variable domain (outside the CDR3, taken from reference TRBV7-9 and TRBJ1-4): DTGVSQNPRHKITKRGQNVTFRCDPISEHNRLYWYRQTLGQGPEFLTYFQNEAQLEKSRLLSDRFSAERPKGSFSTLEIQRTEQGDSAMYLCASSPPGTGDEKLFFGSGTQLSVL.

The table lists this clonotype with a few counts. This sequence may be a read error, since a much larger clone differs from it by one base. The chain combines TRBV12-3 or TRBV12-4 with TRBJ2-7; TRBD1 agrees at 9 bases. The V and J ends lost 4 bases and 9 bases, in that order; junction bases with no gene match: 4. This CDR3 is 12 amino acids long. In DNA, the CDR3 is TGTGCCAGCAGTTGCGACAGGGGGTGGCAGTACTTC. Translated, it gives CASSCDRGWQYF.

This clonotype was recorded many times. The gene calls are TRBV5-1 and TRBJ2-3, with 7 bases identical to TRBD1. After removal of 6 bases from V and 1 base from J, the junction contained 8 bases not matched to a gene. This CDR3 has 15 amino acids. Germline CDR1 is SGHRS and CDR2 is YFSETQ. The CDR3: CASTSRQGRTDTQYF. CDR3 coding DNA: TGCGCCAGCACCTCCCGACAGGGTCGCACAGATACGCAGTATTTT.

Many counts were recorded for this clonotype. This sequence joins TRBV20-1 and TRBJ2-7, with 8 bases matching TRBD2. The CDR3 consists of 17 residues. V trimming: 1 base; J trimming: 3 bases; junction bases outside the gene matches: 14. The germline CDR1 and CDR2 sequences are DFQATT and SNEGSKA (reference sequence). The CDR3 DNA reads TGCAGTGCTAGAGGTTCAGGTGGGACTAGTTTGATCTACGAGCAGTACTTC. Translation gives CSARGSGGTSLIYEQYF.

Worth noting for this clonotype: This clone may be a read error of a much larger clone one base away. The CDR3 DNA reads TGTGCCAGCAGTCCTAGCGGGAAGGCGCAGTATTTT. It is translated as CASSPSGKAQYF. The rearrangement uses TRBV7-2 and TRBJ2-3; 9 bases line up with TRBD2. V trimming: 6 bases; J trimming: 10 bases; junction bases outside the gene matches: 5. The CDR3 is 12 residues long. Germline values: CDR1 SGHTA, CDR2 FQGNSA.

The table lists this clonotype with many counts. The CDR3 here is CASSFRQYNSPLHF. CDR3 coding DNA: TGTGCCAGCAGCTTCAGACAGTATAATTCACCCCTCCACTTT. The chain recombines TRBV7-2 with TRBJ1-6; D possibly corresponds to TRBD1 (5 bases). The CDR3 runs to 14 residues. V was shortened by 3 bases and J by 4 bases, with 7 bases between the two germline ends. Germline V gene lookup returns CDR1 SGHTA and CDR2 FQGNSA.

The sample holds many counts of this clonotype. The rearrangement links TRBV5-1 to TRBJ2-1; D unresolved. CDR3 length equals 13 residues. Germline V gene sequence: CDR1 SGHRS, CDR2 YFSETQ. The V gene lost 0 bases and the J gene lost 6 bases, with 7 bases spanning the gap. CDR3: CASSLDGANEQFF. CDR3 sequence (DNA): TGCGCCAGCAGCTTGGATGGAGCCAATGAGCAGTTCTTC.